The 17 T cell receptor beta chains given below trace back to one sample, sequenced in a study of T cells in Graves' hyperthyroidism and ophthalmopathy. The investigators amplified TCR beta CDR3 regions from RNA transcripts. First-round RT-PCR with HTBI primers amplified the TCR CDR3 region. TCRdb re-analysed the multiplex PCR reads in MiXCR, keeping a single row per CDR3 protein. Altogether 300,000 to 450,000 distinct CDR3 sequences are present, over 15% being singletons, with the ten largest covering 15% to 18%. The sequenced sample consisted of blood. The receptors shown here come from a woman between 40 and 50 years old with Graves' ophthalmopathy.

This clonotype came up many times. V and J are TRBV20-1 and TRBJ1-6, with D unclear. This CDR3 is 15 amino acids long. Germline CDR1 is DFQATT and CDR2 is SNEGSKA (reference sequence). Trimming removed 6 bases at V and 0 bases at J, with 12 bases between. The CDR3 nucleotides read TGCAGTGCGGCCCCCGGGAGCTCCTATAATTCACCCCTCCACTTT. Translation gives CSAAPGSSYNSPLHF.

In this sample, this clonotype turned up many times. The rearrangement uses TRBV12-3 or TRBV12-4 and TRBJ1-5; tentatively, D is TRBD1 (6 bases). V was cut by 6 bases and J by 7 bases, with 13 bases left in between. The CDR3 extends over 13 amino acids. The DNA of the CDR3 is TGTGCCAGCAGCCTTGGGGGGCTCCAGCCCCAGCATTTT. Translated, it gives CASSLGGLQPQHF.

The chain has TRBV3-1 and TRBJ2-5, with D unclear. The CDR3 totals 13 residues. The V end lost 6 bases, the J end lost 2 bases, and 10 bases lay between the germline ends. Germline V lookup: CDR1 LGHDT, CDR2 YNNKEL (reference sequence). The CDR3: CASSGRPQETQYF. DNA of the CDR3: TGTGCCAGCAGTGGCAGACCTCAAGAGACCCAGTACTTC.

This clonotype was seen a handful of times. The chain recombines TRBV3-1 with TRBJ2-7; 7 nucleotides match TRBD2. Germline CDR1 and CDR2: LGHDT and YNNKEL (reference sequence). This CDR3 has 14 residues. Losses at the gene ends were 2 bases for V and 6 bases for J; bases not matched to a gene: 7. CDR3 residues: CASSQHPTGGEQYF. CDR3 sequence (DNA): TGTGCCAGCAGCCAACATCCAACGGGGGGCGAGCAGTACTTC.

This clonotype was counted ten times or more. This chain uses TRBV6-2 or TRBV6-3 with TRBJ2-5; the match to TRBD2 covers 7 bases. The CDR3 extends over 16 amino acids. Unmatched junction bases numbered 10, after V lost 6 bases and J lost 0 bases. CDR1 is MNHEY and CDR2 is SVGEGT in the germline V gene. The CDR3 region is CASSSGGMMYQETQYF. CDR3 DNA: TGTGCCAGCAGCTCCGGGGGGATGATGTACCAAGAGACCCAGTACTTC.

This clonotype came up many times. The J gene is TRBJ2-5, the V gene TRBV11-2, with D unresolved. The CDR3 runs to 14 residues. Germline CDR1 reads SGHAT; CDR2 reads FQNNGV. Trimming removed 5 bases at V and 7 bases at J, with 17 bases between. The chain's CDR3 is CASSQQLDHGTQYF. The CDR3, as DNA: TGTGCCAGCAGCCAACAACTGGACCACGGGACCCAGTACTTC.

The V and J genes are TRBV28 and TRBJ2-1; perhaps TRBD2 as D (7 bases). The germline CDR1 and CDR2 sequences are MDHEN and SYDVKM. This CDR3 comprises 14 residues. Trimming cost V 3 bases and J 6 bases, with 12 bases left between them. The CDR3 spells CASSLGGGGNEQFF. The CDR3 region has the DNA TGTGCCAGCAGTTTGGGAGGGGGGGGCAATGAGCAGTTCTTC.

This clonotype was observed at least ten times. The chain has TRBV15 and TRBJ2-7, with TRBD2 as a possible D gene (6 bases). The CDR3 contains 13 residues. Trimming took 2 bases from V and 3 from J, leaving 8 bases between them. CDR1 is LNHNV and CDR2 is YYDKDF in the germline V gene (reference sequence). In nucleotides, the CDR3 is TGTGCCACCAGCAGAAAGGAGGGCTACGAGCAGTACTTC. This translates into CATSRKEGYEQYF.

This clonotype appeared many times. This chain connects TRBV7-6 to TRBJ2-5; possibly TRBD2 for D (6 bases). CDR1 and CDR2 from the germline V gene are SGHVS and FNYEAQ. There are 13 residues in the CDR3. Trimming left V 5 bases short and J 2 bases short, with 9 bases between. The CDR3, as DNA: TGTGCCAGCAGCGGGAGCGGGCAAGAGACCCAGTACTTC. Translating it yields CASSGSGQETQYF.

This clonotype was seen at least ten times. The J gene is TRBJ2-7, the V gene TRBV11-2; D possibly corresponds to TRBD2 (5 bases). The ends were cut back, 0 bases at V and 5 bases at J, with 11 bases in the middle. This CDR3 has 14 residues. Looked up from germline, CDR1 is SGHAT and CDR2 is FQNNGV. The CDR3 sequence: CASSLEPSSNEQYF. The CDR3 bases are TGTGCCAGCAGCTTAGAGCCTTCTAGCAACGAGCAGTACTTC.

This clonotype was detected many times. The chain joins TRBV7-2 to TRBJ2-7; no reliable D call. Germline CDR1 is SGHTA and CDR2 is FQGNSA. The CDR3 runs 15 residues. Trimming removed 3 bases from V and 3 bases from J, with 15 bases in between. CDR3 protein: CASSFETPAYYEQYF. DNA for the CDR3: TGTGCCAGCAGCTTCGAGACACCAGCGTACTACGAGCAGTACTTC. Supplemented by reference TRBV7-2 and TRBJ2-7, the full variable domain reads GAGVSQSPSNKVTEKGKDVELRCDPISGHTALYWYRQSLGQGLEFLIYFQGNSAPDKSGLPSDRFSAERTGGSVSTLTIQRTQQEDSAVYLCASSFETPAYYEQYFGPGTRLTVT.

This clonotype showed up many times. The chain has TRBV11-2 and TRBJ2-5; TRBD2 matches 11 bases. The V gene's germline CDR1 is SGHAT and CDR2 FQNNGV. The CDR3 consists of 16 residues. J lost 5 bases, V lost 4 bases, and 9 bases had no gene match. The CDR3 coding sequence is TGTGCCAGCAGCTCGCCCATAGCGGGAGGGCTGGAGACCCAGTACTTC. Protein: CASSSPIAGGLETQYF. Complete variable domain (other parts from reference TRBV11-2 and TRBJ2-5): EAGVAQSPRYKIIEKRQSVAFWCNPISGHATLYWYQQILGQGPKLLIQFQNNGVVDDSQLPKDRFSAERLKGVDSTLKIQPAKLEDSAVYLCASSSPIAGGLETQYFGPGTRLLVL.

This clonotype came up many times. The rearrangement uses TRBV12-3 or TRBV12-4 and TRBJ2-2; a possible D gene is TRBD2 (5 bases). This CDR3 region has 15 residues. The ends were cut back, 5 bases at V and 4 bases at J, with 14 bases in the middle. In DNA form, the CDR3 reads TGTGCCAGCAGTAACGGGAAGGCGGGCACCGGGGAGCTGTTTTTT. Protein sequence: CASSNGKAGTGELFF.

This chain joins TRBV2 and TRBJ2-7; 8 bases are a match to TRBD1. This CDR3 region has 13 residues. Per germline, CDR1 SNHLY and CDR2 FYNNEI. The V segment lost 7 bases and the J segment 7 bases; nucleotides outside the gene matches: 9. The CDR3 sequence: CASTGQGEREQYF. The DNA for the CDR3 is TGTGCCAGCACCGGACAGGGAGAACGGGAGCAGTACTTC.

There are many counts of this clonotype. V and J are TRBV2 and TRBJ1-5; TRBD1 agrees at 8 bases. This CDR3 is 14 amino acids long. The germline gives CDR1 SNHLY, CDR2 FYNNEI. J lost 7 bases, V lost 3 bases, and 5 bases had no gene match. The CDR3 DNA sequence: TGTGCCAGCAGTGAGGGACAGGCGGTCCAGCCCCAGCATTTT. Protein: CASSEGQAVQPQHF.

This clonotype was seen repeatedly, ten times or more. The rearrangement uses TRBV28 and TRBJ2-7, with 9 bases matching TRBD2. V was pared by 4 bases and J by 3 bases, with 7 bases of the junction left unmatched. The V gene's germline CDR1 is MDHEN and CDR2 SYDVKM. The CDR3 is made up of 15 amino acids. CDR3 nucleotides: TGTGCCAGCAGTTATACTAGCGGGCTTAACTACGAGCAGTACTTC. Translated: CASSYTSGLNYEQYF.

This clonotype came up many times. This chain links TRBV28 with TRBJ1-6; unclear D gene. The CDR3 totals 14 residues. V gave up 6 bases and J gave up 7 bases, with 13 bases separating them. Germline CDR1 and CDR2: MDHEN and SYDVKM. In nucleotides, the CDR3 is TGTGCCAGCAGCGCCGGACTATCAAATTCACCCCTCCACTTT. Translated, it gives CASSAGLSNSPLHF.